This TCR beta chain is drawn from a study of identical twins. TCRdb re-analysed the 5' RACE reads in MiXCR, keeping a single row per CDR3 protein. The repertoire consists of some 690,000 distinct CDR3 sequences, with around 20% occurring once and the leading ten covering 4% to 5.5%. Germline CDR1 and CDR2: MNHNS and SASEGT. With 8 bases clipped from V and 5 bases from J, the junction kept 9 bases outside the gene matches. The CDR3 has 15 amino acids. These data were also reused for a study on T cells expressing NK-cell markers. This second study notes: HCMV specificity of expanded NKG2C+ T cell clones remained unclear.

The V and J genes are TRBV6-1 and TRBJ2-1, with TRBD2 matching over 10 bases. The source is a woman aged 18-29 years in good health. The sample comprised PBMCs. The CDR3: CASEAEGLANNEQFF. The CDR3 region has the DNA TGTGCCAGCGAGGCCGAGGGACTAGCGAACAATGAGCAGTTCTTC.